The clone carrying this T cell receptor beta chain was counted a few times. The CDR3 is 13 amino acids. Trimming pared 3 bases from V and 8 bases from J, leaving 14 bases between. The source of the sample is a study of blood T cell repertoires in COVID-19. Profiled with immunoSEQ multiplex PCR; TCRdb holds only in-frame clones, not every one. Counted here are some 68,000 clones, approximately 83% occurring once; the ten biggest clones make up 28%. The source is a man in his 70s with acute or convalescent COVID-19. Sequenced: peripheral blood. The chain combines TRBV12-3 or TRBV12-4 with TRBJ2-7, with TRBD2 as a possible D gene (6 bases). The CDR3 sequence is CASSLSEGSKQYF. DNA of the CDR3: TGTGCCAGCAGTTTGTCGGAGGGGTCAAAGCAGTACTTC.